This T cell receptor beta chain appears in the sequencing data of a study of T cells in tuberculosis. Turning to the study itself: IGRA-negative adolescents, IGRA-positive adolescents with latent tuberculosis and adults with active tuberculosis formed this South African cohort.

Germline assignment: CDR1 SNHLY and CDR2 FYNNEI. The CDR3 has 17 amino acids. Concerning this clone: A junction boundary mismatches the germline segment, possibly from a read error.

Only in-frame clones appear in the TCRdb table, and some are missing; sequencing was by immunoSEQ multiplex PCR. The sample has some 34,000 clones; approximately 97% are singletons. Each donor contributed 85,000 to 100,000 T cells on average, unsorted. The sequence came from a donor between 10 and 35 years old with latent tuberculosis or without tuberculosis infection. This chain links TRBV2 with TRBJ2-6; 10 positions agree with TRBD2. Sequencing was done on a sample of PBMCs. Here the CDR3 DNA reads TGTGCCAGCAGCCTTAGCGGGGGGCGCTCTAGGGCCAACGTCCTGACTTTC. This encodes CASSLSGGRSRANVLTF.